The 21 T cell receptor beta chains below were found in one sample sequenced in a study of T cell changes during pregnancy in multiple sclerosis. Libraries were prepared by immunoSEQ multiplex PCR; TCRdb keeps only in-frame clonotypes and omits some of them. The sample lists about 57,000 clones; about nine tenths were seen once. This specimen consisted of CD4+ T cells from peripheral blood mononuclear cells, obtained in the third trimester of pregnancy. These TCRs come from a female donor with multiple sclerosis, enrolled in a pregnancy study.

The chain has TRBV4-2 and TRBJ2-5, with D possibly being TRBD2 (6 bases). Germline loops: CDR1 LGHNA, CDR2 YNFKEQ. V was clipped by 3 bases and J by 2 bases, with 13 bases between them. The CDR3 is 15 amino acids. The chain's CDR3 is CASSHGGTQQETQYF. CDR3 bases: TGTGCCAGCAGCCACGGAGGGACGCAACAAGAGACCCAGTACTTC.

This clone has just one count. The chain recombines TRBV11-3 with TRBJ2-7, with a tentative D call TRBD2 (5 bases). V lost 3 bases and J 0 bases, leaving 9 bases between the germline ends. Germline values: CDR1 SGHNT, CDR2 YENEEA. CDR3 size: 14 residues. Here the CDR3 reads CASSFQSGSYEQYF. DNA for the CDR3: TGTGCCAGCAGCTTCCAAAGCGGCTCCTACGAGCAGTACTTC.

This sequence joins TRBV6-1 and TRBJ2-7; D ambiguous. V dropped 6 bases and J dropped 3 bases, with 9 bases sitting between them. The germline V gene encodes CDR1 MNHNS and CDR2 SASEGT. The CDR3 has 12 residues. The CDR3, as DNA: TGTGCCAGCAGGGGCGAAAACTACGAGCAGTACTTC. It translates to CASRGENYEQYF.

CDR3 amino acids: CASSSSIGYGYTF. As DNA, the CDR3 is TGTGCCAGCAGTTCTTCTATTGGCTATGGCTACACCTTC. The chain links TRBV6-5 to TRBJ1-2; D remains unclear. V was cut by 4 bases and J by 4 bases, with 10 bases left in between. The germline V gene encodes CDR1 MNHEY and CDR2 SVGAGI. The CDR3 sequence is 13 residues long.

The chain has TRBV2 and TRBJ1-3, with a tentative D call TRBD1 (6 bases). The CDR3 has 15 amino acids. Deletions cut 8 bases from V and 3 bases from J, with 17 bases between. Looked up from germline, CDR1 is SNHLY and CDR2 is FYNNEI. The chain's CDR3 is CASYTSGALGNTIYF. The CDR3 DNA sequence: TGTGCCAGCTACACATCAGGGGCGCTTGGAAACACCATATATTTT.

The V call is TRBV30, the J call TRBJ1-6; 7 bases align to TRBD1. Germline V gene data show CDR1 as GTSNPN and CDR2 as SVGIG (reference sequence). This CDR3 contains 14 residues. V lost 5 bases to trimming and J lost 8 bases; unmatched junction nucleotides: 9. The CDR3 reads CAWEQGLGDSPLHF. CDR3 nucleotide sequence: TGTGCCTGGGAACAGGGGTTGGGGGATTCACCCCTCCACTTT. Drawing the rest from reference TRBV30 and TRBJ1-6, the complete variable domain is SQTIHQWPATLVQPVGSPLSLECTVEGTSNPNLYWYRQAAGRGLQLLFYSVGIGQISSEVPQNLSASRPQDRQFILSSKKLLLSDSGFYLCAWEQGLGDSPLHFGNGTRLTVT.

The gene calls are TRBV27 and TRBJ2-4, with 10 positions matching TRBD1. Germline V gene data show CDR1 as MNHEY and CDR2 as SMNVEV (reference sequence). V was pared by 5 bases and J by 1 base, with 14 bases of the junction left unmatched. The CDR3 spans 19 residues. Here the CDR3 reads CASSTLGQGRRWAKNIQYF. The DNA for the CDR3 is TGTGCCAGCAGTACGCTGGGACAGGGGCGACGATGGGCCAAAAACATTCAGTACTTC.

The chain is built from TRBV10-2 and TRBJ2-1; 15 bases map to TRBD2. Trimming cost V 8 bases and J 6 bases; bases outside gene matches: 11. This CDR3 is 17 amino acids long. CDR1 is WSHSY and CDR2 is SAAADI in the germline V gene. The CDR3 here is CASRTAGLAGGGNEQFF. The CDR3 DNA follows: TGCGCCAGCCGGACGGCGGGACTAGCGGGAGGAGGCAATGAGCAGTTCTTC.

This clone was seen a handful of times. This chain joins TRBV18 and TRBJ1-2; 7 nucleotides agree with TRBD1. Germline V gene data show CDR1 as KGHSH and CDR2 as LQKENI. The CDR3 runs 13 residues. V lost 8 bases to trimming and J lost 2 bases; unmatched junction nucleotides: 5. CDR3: CASADRANYGYTF. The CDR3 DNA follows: TGTGCCAGCGCCGACAGGGCCAACTATGGCTACACCTTC.

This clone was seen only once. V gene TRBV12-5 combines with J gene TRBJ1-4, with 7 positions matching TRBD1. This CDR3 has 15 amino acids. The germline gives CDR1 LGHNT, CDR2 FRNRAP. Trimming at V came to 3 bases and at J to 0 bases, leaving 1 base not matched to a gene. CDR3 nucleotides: TGTGCTAGTGGTTTTGGGACAGCAACTAATGAAAAACTGTTTTTT. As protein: CASGFGTATNEKLFF.

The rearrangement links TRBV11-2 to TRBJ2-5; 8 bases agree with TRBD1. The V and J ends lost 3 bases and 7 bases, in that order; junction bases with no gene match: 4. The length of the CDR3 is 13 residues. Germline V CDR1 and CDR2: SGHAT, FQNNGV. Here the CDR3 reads CASSFGQGATQYF. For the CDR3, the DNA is TGTGCCAGCAGCTTCGGACAGGGCGCGACCCAGTACTTC.

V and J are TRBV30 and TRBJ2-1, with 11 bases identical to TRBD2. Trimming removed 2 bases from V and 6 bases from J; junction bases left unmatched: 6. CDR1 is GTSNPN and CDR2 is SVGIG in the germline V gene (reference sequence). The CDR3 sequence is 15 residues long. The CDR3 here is CAWSPGTSGFNEQFF. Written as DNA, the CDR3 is TGTGCCTGGAGTCCCGGGACTAGCGGCTTCAATGAGCAGTTCTTC.

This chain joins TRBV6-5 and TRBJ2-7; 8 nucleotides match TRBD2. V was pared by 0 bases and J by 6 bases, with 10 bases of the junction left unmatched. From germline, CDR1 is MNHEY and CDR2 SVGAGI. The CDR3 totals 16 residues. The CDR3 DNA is TGTGCCAGCAGTTACTCATCCGGGGGGGGCATAGGCGAGCAGTACTTC. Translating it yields CASSYSSGGGIGEQYF.

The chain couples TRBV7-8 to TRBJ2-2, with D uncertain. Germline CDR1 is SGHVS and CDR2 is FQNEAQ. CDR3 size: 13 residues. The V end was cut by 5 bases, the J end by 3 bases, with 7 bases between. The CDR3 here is CASSPIYTGELFF. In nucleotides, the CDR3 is TGTGCCAGCAGCCCCATTTACACCGGGGAGCTGTTTTTT.

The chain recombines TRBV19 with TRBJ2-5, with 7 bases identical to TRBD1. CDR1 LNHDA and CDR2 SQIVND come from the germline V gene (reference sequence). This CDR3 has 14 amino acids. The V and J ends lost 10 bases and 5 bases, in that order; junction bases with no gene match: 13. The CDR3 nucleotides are TGTGCCACCTCAAGTAACAGGGGATGGGAGACCCAGTACTTC. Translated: CATSSNRGWETQYF.

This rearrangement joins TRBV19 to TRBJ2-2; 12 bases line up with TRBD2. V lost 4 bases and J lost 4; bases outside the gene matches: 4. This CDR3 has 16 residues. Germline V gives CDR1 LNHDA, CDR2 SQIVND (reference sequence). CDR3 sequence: CASSTGLAGTTGELFF. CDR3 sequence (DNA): TGTGCCAGTAGTACCGGACTAGCGGGGACCACCGGGGAGCTGTTTTTT.

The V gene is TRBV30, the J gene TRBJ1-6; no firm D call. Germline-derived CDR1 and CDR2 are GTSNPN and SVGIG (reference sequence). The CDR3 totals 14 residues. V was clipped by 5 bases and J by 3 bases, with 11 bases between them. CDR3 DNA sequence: TGTGCCTGGTCCCTTTTTATCTATAATTCACCCCTCCACTTT. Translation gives CAWSLFIYNSPLHF.

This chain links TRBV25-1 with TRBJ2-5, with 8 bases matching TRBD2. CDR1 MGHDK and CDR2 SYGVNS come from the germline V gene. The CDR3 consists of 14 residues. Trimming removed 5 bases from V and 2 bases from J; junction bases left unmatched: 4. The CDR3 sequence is CASSRAGGQETQYF. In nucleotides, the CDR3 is TGTGCCAGCAGTCGGGCGGGGGGTCAAGAGACCCAGTACTTC.

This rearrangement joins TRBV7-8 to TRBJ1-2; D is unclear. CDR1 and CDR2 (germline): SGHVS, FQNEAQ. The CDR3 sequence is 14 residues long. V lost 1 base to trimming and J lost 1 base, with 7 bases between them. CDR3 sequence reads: CASSLGELNYGYTF. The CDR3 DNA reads TGTGCCAGCAGCTTAGGGGAGCTTAACTATGGCTACACCTTC.

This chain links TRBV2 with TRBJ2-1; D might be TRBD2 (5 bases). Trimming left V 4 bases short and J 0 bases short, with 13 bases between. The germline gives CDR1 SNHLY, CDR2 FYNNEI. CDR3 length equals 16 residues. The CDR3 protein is CASSVSSASSYNEQFF. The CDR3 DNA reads TGTGCCAGCAGTGTAAGTAGCGCCAGCTCCTACAATGAGCAGTTCTTC.

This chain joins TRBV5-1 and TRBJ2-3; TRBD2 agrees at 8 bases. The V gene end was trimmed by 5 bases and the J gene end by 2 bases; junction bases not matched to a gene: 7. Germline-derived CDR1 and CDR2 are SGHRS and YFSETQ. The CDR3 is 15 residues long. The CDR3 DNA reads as TGCGCCAGCAGTCTGGCGGGAGGATCCACAGATACGCAGTATTTT. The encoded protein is CASSLAGGSTDTQYF. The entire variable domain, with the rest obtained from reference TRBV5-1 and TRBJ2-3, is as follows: KAGVTQTPRYLIKTRGQQVTLSCSPISGHRSVSWYQQTPGQGLQFLFEYFSETQRNKGNFPGRFSGRQFSNSRSEMNVSTLELGDSALYLCASSLAGGSTDTQYFGPGTRLTVL.